This T cell receptor (beta chain) derives from a study of cytomegalovirus exposure and HLA in healthy donors. Study summary: Prior work identified under 130 million unique TCR beta sequences in some 180 million T cells.

A multiplex PCR was run with 60 Vbeta primers and 13 Jbeta primers. Some clones are missing from TCRdb's copy, which holds only in-frame ones; the method was immunoSEQ multiplex PCR. The sample lists over 150,000 clones, approximately 74% occurring once. The donors, nominally healthy at sampling, likely had unrecorded immune exposures. As concerns this clone: Its antigen is currently unknown.

Overall study results and limits: In a later analysis, parvovirus B19, influenza, CMV and Epstein-Barr virus appeared linked to several top co-occurrence clusters.

V was clipped by 2 bases and J by 4 bases, with 17 bases between them. This CDR3 spans 17 amino acids. The germline gives CDR1 SEHNR, CDR2 FQNEAQ (reference sequence). The specimen sequenced was PBMCs. This chain uses TRBV7-9 with TRBJ1-4; unclear D gene. The TCR was taken from a man aged 25-40 years in good health and CMV-seronegative. For the CDR3, the DNA is TGTGCCAGCAGCTTACCTTTTAACTACACCCTTAATGAAAAACTGTTTTTT. Residues: CASSLPFNYTLNEKLFF.